These 20 T cell receptor beta chains share one sample of origin, sequenced in a study of post-analysis software for immune sequencing data. Broader study findings: In patients, about five TRBV segments were more frequent than in controls, with TRBV5-6, TRBV5-1 and TRBV20-1 among them.

Libraries were made from TCR beta cDNA, and they carried unique molecular identifiers. TCRdb ran MiXCR on the PCR reads and lists one entry per CDR3 protein. This sample has roughly 200,000 distinct CDR3 sequences, with approximately 29% found just once. Their antigens are not known. The specimen sequenced was blood. These receptors were collected from a girl aged 2-17 years with multiple sclerosis.

A note on this clonotype: The junction departs from germline at one end; a sequencing error may be responsible. The V call is TRBV29-1, the J call TRBJ2-7, with D possibly matching TRBD1 (5 bases). The CDR3 consists of 13 residues. CDR1 and CDR2 from the germline V gene are SQVTM and ANQGSEA. DNA for the CDR3: TGCGGCGTTGATTTGGGGCAGTCCTACGAGCAGTACTTC. It translates to CGVDLGQSYEQYF.

The rearrangement joins TRBV28 to TRBJ2-5; perhaps TRBD2 as D (6 bases). This CDR3 contains 14 residues. V was clipped by 9 bases and J by 11 bases, with 25 bases between them. Germline V lookup: CDR1 MDHEN, CDR2 SYDVKM. The CDR3 nucleotides are TGTGCCAGTCTTCGACGGGGGACTTACAATGAGCAGTACTTC. It encodes CASLRRGTYNEQYF.

V usage is TRBV24-1 and J usage is TRBJ2-4; 9 positions match TRBD1. The end of the DNA fits TRBJ2-7 better, so the J call may be wrong. The CDR3 is 17 amino acids. The germline V gene encodes CDR1 KGHDR and CDR2 SFDVKD. DNA for the CDR3: TGTGCCACCAGTGATCCCCGGGGACAGGGCTCGGTCCACGAGCAGTACTTC. This sequence encodes CATSDPRGQGSVHEQYF.

This clonotype was counted at least ten times. The chain joins TRBV7-9 to TRBJ2-1; D uncertain. In germline, CDR1 is SEHNR, CDR2 FQNEAQ (reference sequence). The germline V and J ends were trimmed by 2 bases and 8 bases, with 16 bases remaining between them. This CDR3 region has 15 residues. The chain's CDR3 is CASSLLSDPRDEQFF. The CDR3 DNA reads as TGTGCCAGCAGCTTACTATCCGACCCTCGGGATGAGCAGTTCTTC.

A few counts support this clonotype. The genes are TRBV2 and TRBJ2-4; D is perhaps TRBD1 (6 bases). CDR3 size: 15 residues. Germline V gives CDR1 SNHLY, CDR2 FYNNEI. With 7 bases removed from V and 3 bases from J, the gap between germline ends came to 16 bases. Here the CDR3 reads CASNRDKAGKNIQYF. The CDR3, as DNA: TGTGCCAGCAACCGGGACAAGGCAGGCAAAAACATTCAGTACTTC. Full variable domain (missing parts from reference TRBV2 and TRBJ2-4): EPEVTQTPSHQVTQMGQEVILRCVPISNHLYFYWYRQILGQKVEFLVSFYNNEISEKSEIFDDQFSVERPDGSNFTLKIRSTKLEDSAMYFCASNRDKAGKNIQYFGAGTRLSVL.

At least ten counts were recorded for this clonotype. V and J are TRBV20-1 and TRBJ2-4; TRBD2 agrees at 7 bases. The CDR3 sequence is 15 residues long. J lost 4 bases, V lost 3 bases, and 9 bases had no gene match. Per germline, CDR1 DFQATT and CDR2 SNEGSKA (reference sequence). The CDR3 nucleotides are TGCAGTGCTAGGACGGGACTACCGGGAAAAAACATTCAGTACTTC. As protein: CSARTGLPGKNIQYF.

The V call is TRBV24-1, the J call TRBJ2-3; TRBD2 is a possible D gene (6 bases). The CDR3 has 16 amino acids. V dropped 5 bases and J dropped 6 bases, with 20 bases sitting between them. Germline-derived CDR1 and CDR2 are KGHDR and SFDVKD. CDR3 in DNA: TGTGCCACCAGTGGGGTAAGATATTCCGCGGGGGATACGCAGTATTTT. Its translation is CATSGVRYSAGDTQYF.

This clonotype has a count of ten or more. The chain has TRBV24-1 and TRBJ2-1, with TRBD2 as a possible D gene (6 bases). The germline gives CDR1 KGHDR, CDR2 SFDVKD. Trimming left V 5 bases short and J 2 bases short, with 15 bases between. The CDR3 is 16 residues long. The CDR3 loop is CATSGTEGGTYNEQFF. Here the CDR3 DNA reads TGTGCCACCAGTGGGACCGAGGGAGGAACCTACAATGAGCAGTTCTTC.

This clonotype was seen repeatedly, ten times or more. The gene calls are TRBV28 and TRBJ1-1; the D is unclear. V was pared by 8 bases and J by 7 bases, with 14 bases between. This CDR3 contains 12 residues. From germline, CDR1 is MDHEN and CDR2 SYDVKM. CDR3 DNA sequence: TGTGCCAGCGGACCCCTCCTCGGTGAAGCTTTCTTT. Translated: CASGPLLGEAFF.

The chain combines TRBV2 with TRBJ1-2, with unresolved D. Trimming took 4 bases from V and 5 from J, leaving 17 bases between them. The V gene's germline CDR1 is SNHLY and CDR2 FYNNEI. The CDR3 consists of 15 residues. As DNA, the CDR3 is TGTGCCAGCAGTGGTGGAGTGAGTTTCGGGTATGGCTACACCTTC. Its translation: CASSGGVSFGYGYTF.

The rearrangement uses TRBV21-1 and TRBJ1-1; TRBD1, as called in the table, went unchecked against the DNA. TRBV21-1 is annotated as a pseudogene. This CDR3 is 13 amino acids long. DNA for the CDR3: TGTGCCAGCAGCAAAGGAGTTAGGGGTTGCGCTTTCTTT. Its translation: CASSKGVRGCAFF.

A remark on this clonotype: A much larger clone differs from this one at a single base, so this may be a read error. The chain recombines TRBV20-1 with TRBJ2-5; D might be TRBD1 (5 bases). The CDR3 length is 14 residues. Germline-derived CDR1 and CDR2 are DFQATT and SNEGSKA (reference sequence). Trimming left V 0 bases short and J 11 bases short, with 19 bases between. CDR3 in DNA: TGCAGTGCTAGAGACAGGGTTGTGGGTAATGAGCAGTACTTC. Translating it yields CSARDRVVGNEQYF.

The chain employs TRBV7-2 and TRBJ1-1; D gene uncertain. This CDR3 region has 14 residues. V lost 5 bases, J lost 3 bases, and 13 bases lay in between. CDR1 SGHTA and CDR2 FQGNSA come from the germline V gene. The DNA for the CDR3 is TGTGCCAGCAGCCGTGGGCTAGAGTACACTGAAGCTTTCTTT. This encodes CASSRGLEYTEAFF.

This clonotype has just a few counts. The J gene is TRBJ2-7, the V gene TRBV14, with 9 bases identical to TRBD1. Trimming removed 5 bases from V and 5 bases from J; junction bases left unmatched: 10. The CDR3 is 15 residues long. Germline loops: CDR1 SGHDN, CDR2 FVKESK. CDR3 protein: CASSGRGTGSHEQYF. Written as DNA, the CDR3 is TGTGCCAGCAGCGGAAGAGGGACAGGGTCCCACGAGCAGTACTTC.

With regard to this clonotype: With a much larger clone just one base away, this may be a read error. Here the CDR3 reads CASNADSYEQFF. CDR3 sequence (DNA): TGTGCCAGCAATGCGGACAGCTATGAGCAGTTCTTC. The rearrangement links TRBV12-3 or TRBV12-4 to TRBJ2-1; possible D gene TRBD1, 6 bases. This CDR3 spans 12 amino acids. The germline V and J ends were trimmed by 7 bases and 8 bases, with 12 bases remaining between them.

About this clonotype itself: This may be a read error, as it is one base from a much larger clone. J is TRBJ2-7 and V is TRBV5-5; 9 bases agree with TRBD2. Germline V gene sequence: CDR1 SGHKS, CDR2 YYEKEE (reference sequence). The CDR3 has 16 amino acids. J was trimmed by 7 bases and V by 1 base; bases with no gene match: 12. The CDR3 loop reads CASSLWAGGSYNEQYF. The CDR3 DNA follows: TGTGCCAGCAGCTTGTGGGCGGGAGGGTCCTACAATGAGCAGTACTTC.

The gene calls are TRBV20-1 and TRBJ1-1; 7 bases align to TRBD1. The germline V gene has CDR1 DFQATT and CDR2 SNEGSKA (reference sequence). V shed 4 bases and J 0 bases; nucleotides not matched to a gene: 5. The CDR3 runs 14 residues. CDR3 in amino acids: CSATTGPLNTEAFF. CDR3 nucleotides: TGCAGTGCTACGACAGGGCCCCTGAACACTGAAGCTTTCTTT.

This clonotype has ten or more counts. The rearrangement joins TRBV29-1 to TRBJ2-7; a weak D match, TRBD2 (5 bases). Trimming took 7 bases from V and 2 from J, leaving 9 bases between them. CDR1 and CDR2 from the germline V gene are SQVTM and ANQGSEA. The CDR3 is made up of 11 amino acids. The CDR3 nucleotides are TGCAGCGCGGGAACAGCCTACGAGCAGTACTTC. Encoded protein: CSAGTAYEQYF.

This clonotype showed up many times. The rearrangement uses TRBV14 and TRBJ1-2; TRBD1 agrees at 9 bases. V was clipped by 2 bases and J by 7 bases; unmatched bases: 5. The CDR3 has 14 amino acids. Germline CDR1 is SGHDN and CDR2 is FVKESK. CDR3: CASSQKQGAAGYTF. The CDR3 nucleotides are TGTGCCAGCAGCCAAAAACAGGGGGCTGCTGGCTACACCTTC.

Regarding this clonotype: Mismatch with germline at one junction end may stem from a read error. The chain is built from TRBV7-2 and TRBJ2-7, with 7 bases fitting TRBD1. The CDR3 consists of 12 residues. Germline CDR1 reads SGHTA; CDR2 reads FQGNSA. The CDR3 bases are TGTGCCAGCAGCCCCAGGGGGTACGAGCGGTACTTC. Residues: CASSPRGYERYF. The whole variable domain, remainder taken from reference TRBV7-2 and TRBJ2-7, is GAGVSQSPSNKVTEKGKDVELRCDPISGHTALYWYRQSLGQGLEFLIYFQGNSAPDKSGLPSDRFSAERTGGSVSTLTIQRTQQEDSAVYLCASSPRGYERYFGPGTRLTVT.